These 10 T cell receptor beta chains came from one sample sequenced in a study of shared clonotypes between healthy human individuals. The repertoire was sequenced with immunoSEQ multiplex PCR; TCRdb's copy has only in-frame clones and lacks some. The table shows millions of clones, with approximately 94% occurring only once. Naivety among CD8 cells was defined by CD45RO negativity and positive CCR7 selection, thereby excluding terminally differentiated effector memory CD45RA+ cells. The specimen sequenced was naive CD8+ T cells from PBMCs. The receptors stem from a young man in good health. Some clones in this sample may be carry-over from other donors' samples.

The chain uses TRBV7-9 and TRBJ2-7; D possibly corresponds to TRBD2 (6 bases). The CDR3 contains 14 residues. V lost 5 bases to trimming and J lost 3 bases, with 14 bases between them. The germline V gene has CDR1 SEHNR and CDR2 FQNEAQ (reference sequence). This CDR3 reads CASSGGAGIYEQYF. The CDR3 region has the DNA TGTGCCAGCAGCGGAGGGGCCGGGATCTACGAGCAGTACTTC.

This chain connects TRBV6-1 to TRBJ2-7, with unresolved D. Germline CDR1 MNHNS, CDR2 SASEGT. CDR3 length equals 11 residues. V was pared by 10 bases and J by 3 bases, with 10 bases between. DNA for the CDR3: TGTGCCACCCGGACCCTCTACGAGCAGTACTTC. It specifies CATRTLYEQYF.

J is TRBJ2-7 and V is TRBV7-9; D is possibly TRBD2 (6 bases). The V gene lost 4 bases and the J gene lost 7 bases, with 11 bases spanning the gap. CDR3 size: 12 residues. Germline CDR1 and CDR2: SEHNR and FQNEAQ (reference sequence). CDR3 in amino acids: CASSSRDREQYF. CDR3 DNA sequence: TGTGCCAGCAGCTCGCGGGACCGGGAGCAGTACTTC.

J is TRBJ1-5 and V is TRBV7-2; D remains unclear. Germline V lookup: CDR1 SGHTA, CDR2 FQGNSA. This CDR3 is built from 15 residues. The V end lost 1 base, the J end lost 4 bases, and 11 bases lay between the germline ends. CDR3 bases: TGTGCCAGCAGCTTAGTTCCGGGCGGAAATCAGCCCCAGCATTTT. It codes for CASSLVPGGNQPQHF.

The chain combines TRBV9 with TRBJ2-7; D is perhaps TRBD1 or TRBD2 (5 bases each). The CDR3 runs to 14 residues. The V and J ends lost 4 bases and 3 bases respectively, with 14 bases between them. The germline V gene has CDR1 SGDLS and CDR2 YYNGEE. Written as DNA, the CDR3 is TGTGCCAGCAGCCTCGGGACGGGCAACTACGAGCAGTACTTC. It translates to CASSLGTGNYEQYF.

V and J are TRBV5-6 and TRBJ2-7; 11 bases agree with TRBD2. The CDR3 contains 17 residues. Germline lookup yields CDR1 SGHDT and CDR2 YYEEEE. With 4 bases clipped from V and 5 bases from J, the junction kept 14 bases outside the gene matches. The CDR3 loop is CASSPPASASGRNEQYF. DNA for the CDR3: TGTGCCAGCAGCCCCCCCGCGTCCGCTAGCGGGAGGAACGAGCAGTACTTC.

This chain joins TRBV6-1 and TRBJ2-7; tentatively, D is TRBD1 (6 bases). Germline V gene sequence: CDR1 MNHNS, CDR2 SASEGT. V was shortened by 7 bases and J by 1 base, with 11 bases between the two germline ends. CDR3 length: 13 amino acids. The CDR3 spells CASKDRYSYEQYF. The CDR3 nucleotides are TGTGCCAGCAAGGACAGATATTCCTACGAGCAGTACTTC.

V gene TRBV19 combines with J gene TRBJ2-3; TRBD1 is a possible D gene (5 bases). V lost 4 bases, J lost 3 bases, and 11 bases lay in between. The CDR3 is 14 amino acids. In germline, CDR1 is LNHDA, CDR2 SQIVND (reference sequence). The CDR3 DNA is TGTGCCAGTAGTACCCCAGGGTGGACAGATACGCAGTATTTT. Protein sequence: CASSTPGWTDTQYF.

The chain employs TRBV19 and TRBJ1-2; D may be TRBD1 (6 bases). The V gene's germline CDR1 is LNHDA and CDR2 SQIVND (reference sequence). This CDR3 spans 12 amino acids. V was pared by 9 bases and J by 4 bases, with 12 bases between. CDR3 in amino acids: CASRGAPYGYTF. The DNA of the CDR3 is TGTGCCAGCAGGGGAGCTCCCTATGGCTACACCTTC.

CDR3 sequence: CASSYSGTSEAFF. In DNA form, the CDR3 reads TGTGCCAGCAGTTACTCAGGGACATCGGAAGCTTTCTTT. This chain uses TRBV6-5 with TRBJ1-1, with D possibly being TRBD1 (6 bases). The CDR3 is 13 amino acids. CDR1 and CDR2 from the germline V gene are MNHEY and SVGAGI. V lost 0 bases and J 8 bases, leaving 10 bases between the germline ends.